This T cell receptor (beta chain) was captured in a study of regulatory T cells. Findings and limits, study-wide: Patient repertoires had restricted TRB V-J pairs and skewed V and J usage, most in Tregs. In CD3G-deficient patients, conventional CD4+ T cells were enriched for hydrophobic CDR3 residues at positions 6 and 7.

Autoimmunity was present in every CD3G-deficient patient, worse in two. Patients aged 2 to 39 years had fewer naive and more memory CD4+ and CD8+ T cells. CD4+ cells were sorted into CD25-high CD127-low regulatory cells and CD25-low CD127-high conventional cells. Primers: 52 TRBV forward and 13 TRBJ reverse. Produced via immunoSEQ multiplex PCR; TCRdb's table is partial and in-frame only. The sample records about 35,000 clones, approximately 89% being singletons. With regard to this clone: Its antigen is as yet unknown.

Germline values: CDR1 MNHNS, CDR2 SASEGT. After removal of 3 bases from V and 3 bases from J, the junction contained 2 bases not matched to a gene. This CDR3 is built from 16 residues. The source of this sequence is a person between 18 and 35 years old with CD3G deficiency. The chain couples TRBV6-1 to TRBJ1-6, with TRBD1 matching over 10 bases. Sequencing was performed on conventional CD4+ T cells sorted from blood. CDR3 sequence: CASSDRDRGYNSPLHF. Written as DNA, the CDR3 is TGTGCCAGCAGTGACAGGGACAGGGGCTATAATTCACCCCTCCACTTT.